The TCR beta chain described here comes from a study of metastatic and nonmetastatic thyroid tumors. For the study at large: The authors compared repertoires across blood and tumor or nodule tissue from malignant and benign thyroid patients.

Among the patients, none had received any treatment before thyroid surgery. In the study's own analysis: Building a distant-metastasis classifier for papillary thyroid cancer drew on CDR3 differences across clinicopathological groups. Using MiXCR, TCRdb re-called clones from the PCR reads. TCRdb's processing, not the study's, gives the V and J calls here. The table lists about 40,000 clones, more than 9.5% of them singletons, with approximately 20% in the top ten. This clone was picked up many times. Its antigen is still unknown. V lost 7 bases and J 7 bases, leaving 31 bases between the germline ends. CDR1 is MNHNS, CDR2 SASEGT, per germline. The CDR3 spans 19 residues. General study results and limits: Malignant tumors reportedly showed significantly higher TCR beta diversity than benign nodules in both blood and tumor.

The sample consisted of blood. This receptor was taken from a female donor with papillary thyroid cancer or a benign thyroid nodule (not recorded which). Some clones in this sample may be carry-over from other donors' samples. The chain has TRBV6-1 and TRBJ1-4, with D maybe TRBD1 (5 bases). The CDR3 loop reads CASTMGGTPIFLISEKLFF. The DNA for the CDR3 is TGTGCCAGCACCATGGGCGGGACGCCGATTTTCCTGATCAGTGAAAAACTGTTTTTT.